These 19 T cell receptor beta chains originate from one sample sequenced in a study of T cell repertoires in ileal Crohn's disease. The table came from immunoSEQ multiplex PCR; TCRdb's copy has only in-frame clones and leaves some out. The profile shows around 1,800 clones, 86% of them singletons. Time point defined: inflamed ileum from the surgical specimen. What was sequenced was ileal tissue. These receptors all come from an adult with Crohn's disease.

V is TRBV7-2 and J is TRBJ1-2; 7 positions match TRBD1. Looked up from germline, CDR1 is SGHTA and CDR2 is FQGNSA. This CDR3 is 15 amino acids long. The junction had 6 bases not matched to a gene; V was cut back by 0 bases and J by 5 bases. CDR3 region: CASSLARGRRYGYTF. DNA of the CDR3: TGTGCCAGCAGCTTAGCAAGGGGGCGCCGGTATGGCTACACCTTC.

CDR3 region: CASRHLGSYNEQFF. The CDR3 bases are TGTGCCAGCAGACACCTCGGGTCCTACAATGAGCAGTTCTTC. V gene TRBV16 combines with J gene TRBJ2-1; unclear D gene. Germline V gives CDR1 KGHSY, CDR2 FQNENV. Trimming stripped 6 bases from V and 1 base from J, with 10 bases between. CDR3 length: 14 residues.

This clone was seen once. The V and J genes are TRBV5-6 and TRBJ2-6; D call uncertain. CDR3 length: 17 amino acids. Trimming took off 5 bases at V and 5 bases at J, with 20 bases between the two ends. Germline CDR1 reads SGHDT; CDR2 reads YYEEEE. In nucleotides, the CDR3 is TGTGCCAGCAGTCGAGGCATAGTCACAAGTCGGGCCAACGTCCTGACTTTC. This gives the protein CASSRGIVTSRANVLTF.

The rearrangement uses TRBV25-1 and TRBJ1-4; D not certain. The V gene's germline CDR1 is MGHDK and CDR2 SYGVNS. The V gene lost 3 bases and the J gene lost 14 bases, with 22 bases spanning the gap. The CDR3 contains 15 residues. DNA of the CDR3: TGTGCCAGCAGTGACTCTACGGACCCCGAGGCGGGGCTGTTTTTT. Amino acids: CASSDSTDPEAGLFF.

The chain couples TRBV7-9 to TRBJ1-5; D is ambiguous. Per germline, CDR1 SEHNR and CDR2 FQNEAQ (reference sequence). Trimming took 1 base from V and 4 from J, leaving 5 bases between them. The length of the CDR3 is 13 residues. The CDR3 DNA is TGTGCCAGCAGCTTAGAGGTAAATCAGCCCCAGCATTTT. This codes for CASSLEVNQPQHF.

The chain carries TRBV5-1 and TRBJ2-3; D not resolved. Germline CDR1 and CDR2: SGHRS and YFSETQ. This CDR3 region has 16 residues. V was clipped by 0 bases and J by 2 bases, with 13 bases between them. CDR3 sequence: CASSLGVAVFTDTQYF. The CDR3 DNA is TGCGCCAGCAGCTTGGGTGTGGCGGTCTTCACAGATACGCAGTATTTT.

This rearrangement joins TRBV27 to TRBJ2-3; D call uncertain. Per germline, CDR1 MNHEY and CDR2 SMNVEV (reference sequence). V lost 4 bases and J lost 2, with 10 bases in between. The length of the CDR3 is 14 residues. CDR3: CASSSEKFTDTQYF. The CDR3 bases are TGTGCCAGCAGTTCGGAGAAGTTCACAGATACGCAGTATTTT.

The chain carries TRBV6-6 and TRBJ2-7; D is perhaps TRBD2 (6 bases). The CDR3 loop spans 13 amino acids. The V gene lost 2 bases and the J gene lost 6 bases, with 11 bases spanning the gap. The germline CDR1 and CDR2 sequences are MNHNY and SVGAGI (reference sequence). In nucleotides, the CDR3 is TGTGCCAGCAGTTACACGGGGGTTAGCGAGCAGTACTTC. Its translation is CASSYTGVSEQYF.

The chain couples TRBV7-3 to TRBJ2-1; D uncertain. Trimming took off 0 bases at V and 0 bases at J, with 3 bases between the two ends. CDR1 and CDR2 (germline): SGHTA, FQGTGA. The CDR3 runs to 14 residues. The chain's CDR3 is CASSLTSSYNEQFF. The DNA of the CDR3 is TGTGCCAGCAGCTTAACTAGCTCCTACAATGAGCAGTTCTTC.

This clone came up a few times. The CDR3 is CASSLAPGPSYEQYF. The DNA of the CDR3 is TGTGCCAGCAGCTTAGCACCAGGGCCCTCCTACGAGCAGTACTTC. V gene TRBV7-2 combines with J gene TRBJ2-7; weak D call: TRBD1 (5 bases). Per the germline V gene, CDR1 is SGHTA and CDR2 is FQGNSA. This CDR3 is built from 15 residues. Deletions cut 0 bases from V and 0 bases from J, with 9 bases between.

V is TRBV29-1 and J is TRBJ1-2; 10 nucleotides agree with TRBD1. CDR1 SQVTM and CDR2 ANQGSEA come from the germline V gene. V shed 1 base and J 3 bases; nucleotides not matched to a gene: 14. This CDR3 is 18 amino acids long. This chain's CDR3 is CSVEGIRDRGRRDYGYTF. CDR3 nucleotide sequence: TGCAGCGTTGAAGGGATTAGGGACAGGGGCCGCCGCGACTATGGCTACACCTTC.

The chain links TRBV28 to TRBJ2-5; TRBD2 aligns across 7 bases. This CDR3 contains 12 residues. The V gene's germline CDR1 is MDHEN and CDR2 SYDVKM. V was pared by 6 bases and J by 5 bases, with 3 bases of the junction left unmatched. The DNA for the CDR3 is TGTGCCAGCAGGACTAGCTTCGAGACCCAGTACTTC. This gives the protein CASRTSFETQYF.

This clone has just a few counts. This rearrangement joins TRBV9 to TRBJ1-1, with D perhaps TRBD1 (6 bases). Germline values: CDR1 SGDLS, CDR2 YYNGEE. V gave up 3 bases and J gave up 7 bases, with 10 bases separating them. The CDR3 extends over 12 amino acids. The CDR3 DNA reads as TGTGCCAGCAGCGAGGGGGTAGGTGAAGCTTTCTTT. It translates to CASSEGVGEAFF. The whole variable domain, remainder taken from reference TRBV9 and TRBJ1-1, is DSGVTQTPKHLITATGQRVTLRCSPRSGDLSVYWYQQSLDQGLQFLIQYYNGEERAKGNILERFSAQQFPDLHSELNLSSLELGDSALYFCASSEGVGEAFFGQGTRLTVV.

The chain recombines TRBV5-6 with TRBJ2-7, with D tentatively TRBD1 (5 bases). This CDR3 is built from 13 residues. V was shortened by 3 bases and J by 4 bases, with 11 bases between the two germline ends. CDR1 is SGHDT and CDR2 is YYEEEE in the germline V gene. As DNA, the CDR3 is TGTGCCAGCAGCTCGACACAGGTTTACGAGCAGTACTTC. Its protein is CASSSTQVYEQYF. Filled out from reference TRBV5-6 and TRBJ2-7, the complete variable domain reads DAGVTQSPTHLIKTRGQQVTLRCSPKSGHDTVSWYQQALGQGPQFIFQYYEEEERQRGNFPDRFSGHQFPNYSSELNVNALLLGDSALYLCASSSTQVYEQYFGPGTRLTVT.

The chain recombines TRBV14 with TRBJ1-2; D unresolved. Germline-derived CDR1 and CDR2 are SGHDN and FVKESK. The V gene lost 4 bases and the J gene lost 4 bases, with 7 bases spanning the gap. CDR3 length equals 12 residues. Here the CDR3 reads CASSPSIYGYTF. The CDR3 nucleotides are TGTGCCAGCAGCCCGTCGATCTATGGCTACACCTTC.

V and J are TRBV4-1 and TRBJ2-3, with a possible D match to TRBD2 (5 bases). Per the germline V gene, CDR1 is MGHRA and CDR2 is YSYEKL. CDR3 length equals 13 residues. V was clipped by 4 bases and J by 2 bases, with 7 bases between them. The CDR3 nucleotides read TGCGCCAGCAGCCTCCGGGACACAGATACGCAGTATTTT. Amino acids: CASSLRDTDTQYF.

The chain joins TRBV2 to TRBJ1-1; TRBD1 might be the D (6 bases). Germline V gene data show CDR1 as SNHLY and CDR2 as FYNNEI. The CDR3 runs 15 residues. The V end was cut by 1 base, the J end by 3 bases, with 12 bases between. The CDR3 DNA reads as TGTGCCAGCAGTGAAGGGGGGGCCGCGGACACTGAAGCTTTCTTT. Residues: CASSEGGAADTEAFF.

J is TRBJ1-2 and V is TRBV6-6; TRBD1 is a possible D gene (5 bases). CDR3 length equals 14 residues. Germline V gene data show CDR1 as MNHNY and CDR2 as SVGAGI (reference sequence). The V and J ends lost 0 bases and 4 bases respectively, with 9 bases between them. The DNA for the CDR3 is TGTGCCAGCAGTTACTCGTGGGGGGTCTATGGCTACACCTTC. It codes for CASSYSWGVYGYTF.

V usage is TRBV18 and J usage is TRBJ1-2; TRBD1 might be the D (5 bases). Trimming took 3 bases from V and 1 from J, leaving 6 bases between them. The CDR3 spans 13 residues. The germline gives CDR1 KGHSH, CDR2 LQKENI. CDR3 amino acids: CASSPDSNYGYTF. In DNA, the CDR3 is TGTGCCAGCTCACCTGACAGTAACTATGGCTACACCTTC.